The 21 T cell receptor beta chains below come from one sample, sequenced in a study of T cell responses to AZD1222 COVID-19 vaccine (dated by TCRdb to about 2021). The library was made by the immunoSEQ multiplex PCR assay. Imported from immuneACCESS, the table was reduced by TCRdb to in-frame sequences with V and J called. These copies leave out some clones; in studies compared against another copy, an unresolved V gene accounts for under half, and the cause of the remainder is not known. For this sample the table gives some 130,000 clones, of which approximately 84% were detected only once. The biggest ten clones account for roughly 3.9% of the sample. What the time point label conveys for this sample: baseline before first vaccination. Specimen: peripheral blood, collected on day 0 of AZD1222 vaccination. The receptors originated from an adult in good health.

Comments on this clone: At the DNA level, this CDR3 is encoded by other sequences in the same sample as well. The V gene is TRBV28, the J gene TRBJ1-2; 10 positions agree with TRBD1. Germline loops: CDR1 MDHEN, CDR2 SYDVKM. V was clipped by 2 bases and J by 6 bases; unmatched bases: 3. The CDR3 has 14 amino acids. The CDR3: CASSLLTGGDGYTF. In DNA form, the CDR3 reads TGTGCCAGCAGTTTACTGACAGGGGGCGATGGCTACACCTTC.

In this sample, this clone turned up once. The rearrangement links TRBV3-1 (or the pseudogene TRBV3-2) to TRBJ1-3, with D tentatively TRBD1 (5 bases). V gave up 2 bases and J gave up 2 bases, with 10 bases separating them. Per the germline V gene, CDR1 is LGHDT and CDR2 is YNNKEL (reference sequence). This CDR3 is 15 amino acids long. The CDR3 here is CASSQLWGAGNTIYF. The CDR3 bases are TGTGCCAGCAGCCAATTATGGGGGGCTGGAAACACCATATATTTT.

The genes are TRBV3-1 (or the pseudogene TRBV3-2) and TRBJ1-1; D remains ambiguous. CDR3 length: 15 residues. Trimming pared 0 bases from V and 1 base from J, leaving 9 bases between. Germline V gene lookup returns CDR1 LGHDT and CDR2 YNNKEL (reference sequence). CDR3 protein: CASSQDLQGNTEAFF. The CDR3 DNA reads TGTGCCAGCAGCCAAGATCTCCAAGGGAACACTGAAGCTTTCTTT.

This chain links TRBV28 with TRBJ2-5; no clear D gene. Germline CDR1 and CDR2: MDHEN and SYDVKM. Trimming removed 2 bases from V and 6 bases from J, with 10 bases in between. This CDR3 has 13 residues. For the CDR3, the DNA is TGTGCCAGCAGTTTACGAGATTCTAAGACCCAGTACTTC. This encodes CASSLRDSKTQYF.

This clone was detected many times. The gene calls are TRBV4-2 and TRBJ1-5, with TRBD1 matching over 10 bases. The CDR3 length is 15 residues. Germline lookup yields CDR1 LGHNA and CDR2 YNFKEQ. The junction had 6 bases not matched to a gene; V was cut back by 4 bases and J by 6 bases. The CDR3 reads CASSPGTGEAQPQHF. CDR3 DNA: TGTGCCAGCAGCCCTGGGACAGGGGAAGCTCAGCCCCAGCATTTT.

The chain links TRBV28 to TRBJ1-5, with D unclear. This CDR3 contains 14 residues. Between the trimmed V and J ends, which lost 3 bases and 5 bases, there was a span of 11 bases. CDR1 is MDHEN, CDR2 SYDVKM, per germline. CDR3 in DNA: TGTGCCAGCAGTTTTCGAGACGGGGATCAGCCCCAGCATTTT. This translates into CASSFRDGDQPQHF.

The chain is built from TRBV6-2 or TRBV6-3 and TRBJ2-3, with D possibly matching TRBD1 (5 bases). The CDR3 totals 14 residues. CDR1 MNHEY and CDR2 SVGEGT come from the germline V gene. The V and J ends lost 4 bases and 3 bases respectively, with 11 bases between them. CDR3 nucleotides: TGTGCCAGCAGTTCAAATAGGGGTACAGATACGCAGTATTTT. Translating it yields CASSSNRGTDTQYF.

This clone was counted a single time. This chain uses TRBV6-5 with TRBJ2-5; perhaps TRBD1 as D (6 bases). The V gene lost 5 bases and the J gene lost 3 bases, with 10 bases spanning the gap. CDR3 length: 13 residues. Per the germline V gene, CDR1 is MNHEY and CDR2 is SVGAGI. The CDR3 DNA reads TGTGCCAGCAGTAATACAGGGAAAGAGACCCAGTACTTC. Translation gives CASSNTGKETQYF.

This sequence joins TRBV6-1 and TRBJ1-5; D is possibly TRBD1 (5 bases). The CDR3 loop spans 16 amino acids. Germline assignment: CDR1 MNHNS and CDR2 SASEGT. Trimming took off 3 bases at V and 1 base at J, with 13 bases between the two ends. CDR3 in DNA: TGTGCCAGCAGTGATAGGGGCGTACGGAGCAATCAGCCCCAGCATTTT. The encoded protein is CASSDRGVRSNQPQHF.

The chain uses TRBV6-5 and TRBJ1-1; no clear D. There are 14 residues in the CDR3. V lost 6 bases, J lost 7 bases, and 18 bases lay in between. Germline loops: CDR1 MNHEY, CDR2 SVGAGI. CDR3 in amino acids: CASSPTRQKGEAFF. CDR3 bases: TGTGCCAGCAGCCCCACGAGGCAAAAGGGTGAAGCTTTCTTT.

The rearrangement uses TRBV5-4 and TRBJ1-1, with no clear D. The CDR3 sequence is 12 residues long. With 4 bases removed from V and 2 bases from J, the gap between germline ends came to 6 bases. Germline V gene data show CDR1 as SGHNT and CDR2 as YYREEE (reference sequence). The CDR3, as DNA: TGTGCCAGCAGCCACCCAAACACTGAAGCTTTCTTT. Amino acids: CASSHPNTEAFF. The variable domain in full, with the rest retrieved from reference TRBV5-4 and TRBJ1-1, is ETGVTQSPTHLIKTRGQQVTLRCSSQSGHNTVSWYQQALGQGPQFIFQYYREEENGRGNFPPRFSGLQFPNYSSELNVNALELDDSALYLCASSHPNTEAFFGQGTRLTVV.

The chain recombines TRBV7-3 with TRBJ1-6; maybe TRBD1 (6 bases). Trimming stripped 0 bases from V and 10 bases from J, with 16 bases between. The CDR3 is 16 amino acids. Germline loops: CDR1 SGHTA, CDR2 FQGTGA. DNA of the CDR3: TGTGCCAGCAGCTTAACGGGGGCAAATACGAGGTCACCCCTCCACTTT. Amino acid sequence: CASSLTGANTRSPLHF.

V gene TRBV7-9 combines with J gene TRBJ1-2; D gene ambiguous. Germline CDR1 is SEHNR and CDR2 is FQNEAQ (reference sequence). The CDR3 runs 16 residues. Trimming removed 0 bases from V and 4 bases from J, with 15 bases in between. The CDR3 nucleotides read TGTGCCAGCAGCTTAGCGGAAGGGCGGGGTAGCTATGGCTACACCTTC. This codes for CASSLAEGRGSYGYTF.

The chain uses TRBV5-1 and TRBJ1-4; D remains unclear. Trimming left V 0 bases short and J 0 bases short, with 6 bases between. This CDR3 is built from 15 residues. Germline CDR1 SGHRS, CDR2 YFSETQ. The CDR3 bases are TGCGCCAGCAGCTTGGGGAGCGCAACTAATGAAAAACTGTTTTTT. Residues: CASSLGSATNEKLFF.

The chain couples TRBV28 to TRBJ1-5; 8 bases agree with TRBD1. The CDR3 is made up of 15 amino acids. Germline lookup yields CDR1 MDHEN and CDR2 SYDVKM. Trimming cost V 7 bases and J 7 bases; bases outside gene matches: 12. CDR3 residues: CASKYEGGTGQPQHF. The CDR3 bases are TGTGCCAGCAAGTACGAGGGGGGGACAGGACAGCCCCAGCATTTT.

The chain has TRBV6-1 and TRBJ2-5; no definite D call. Per the germline V gene, CDR1 is MNHNS and CDR2 is SASEGT. The CDR3 covers 14 residues. V was pared by 0 bases and J by 4 bases, with 9 bases between. The CDR3 here is CASSEALFRETQYF. For the CDR3, the DNA is TGTGCCAGCAGTGAAGCGCTTTTCCGAGAGACCCAGTACTTC.

The table lists this clone with a count of one. V gene TRBV28 combines with J gene TRBJ1-1, with D possibly TRBD1 on 5 matching bases. CDR1 is MDHEN and CDR2 is SYDVKM in the germline V gene. The CDR3 loop spans 14 amino acids. The germline V and J ends were trimmed by 6 bases and 4 bases, with 15 bases remaining between them. CDR3 bases: TGTGCCAGCAGCCCCCCAAGAGGGGCCACTGAAGCTTTCTTT. It codes for CASSPPRGATEAFF. The variable domain in full, with the rest retrieved from reference TRBV28 and TRBJ1-1, is DVKVTQSSRYLVKRTGEKVFLECVQDMDHENMFWYRQDPGLGLRLIYFSYDVKMKEKGDIPEGYSVSREKKERFSLILESASTNQTSMYLCASSPPRGATEAFFGQGTRLTVV.

To note about this clone: In the same sample, other DNA sequences code for this CDR3. J is TRBJ1-6 and V is TRBV5-1; tentative D call: TRBD1 (5 bases). The CDR3 is made up of 15 amino acids. V was pared by 0 bases and J by 4 bases, with 8 bases between. Germline CDR1 reads SGHRS; CDR2 reads YFSETQ. CDR3 region: CASSLGDSYNSPLHF. The DNA of the CDR3 is TGCGCCAGCAGCTTGGGGGACTCATATAATTCACCCCTCCACTTT.

V and J are TRBV3-1 (or the pseudogene TRBV3-2) and TRBJ1-1; 7 nucleotides align to TRBD1. This CDR3 region has 14 residues. J gave up 4 bases and V 3 bases, and 5 bases lay outside the gene matches. Germline assignment: CDR1 LGHDT and CDR2 YNNKEL (reference sequence). The CDR3 is CASSQGSGGTEAFF. The CDR3, as DNA: TGTGCCAGCAGCCAGGGGTCAGGGGGCACTGAAGCTTTCTTT.

This chain links TRBV5-1 with TRBJ1-1; 7 bases align to TRBD1. This CDR3 comprises 14 residues. Germline CDR1 is SGHRS and CDR2 is YFSETQ. V lost 1 base to trimming and J lost 4 bases; unmatched junction nucleotides: 4. DNA for the CDR3: TGCGCCAGCAGCTTGCTACAGGGGAGCACTGAAGCTTTCTTT. Encoded protein: CASSLLQGSTEAFF.

Concerning this clone itself: This sample includes further DNA sequences coding for the same CDR3. The V and J genes are TRBV3-1 (or the pseudogene TRBV3-2) and TRBJ1-1; D remains ambiguous. V lost 4 bases and J lost 7, with 10 bases in between. Germline lookup yields CDR1 LGHDT and CDR2 YNNKEL (reference sequence). The CDR3 extends over 12 amino acids. The DNA for the CDR3 is TGTGCCAGCAGCCGGGAAGGATTTGAAGCTTTCTTT. Translation: CASSREGFEAFF.